The sequence of this T cell receptor (beta chain) was determined in a study of T cell repertoires in cytomegalovirus infection. The V end was cut by 4 bases, the J end by 6 bases, with 16 bases between. CDR1 and CDR2 (germline): ENHRY, SYGVKD. This CDR3 region has 14 residues. Via MiXCR, TCRdb re-called the reads, giving one row per CDR3 protein. This table has about 830,000 distinct CDR3 sequences, about 31% appearing once. Regarding this clonotype: Antigen: not known.

The sequencing used cultured CD8+ T cells from PBMCs, collected from culture after CMV antigen stimulation. This TCR derives from a human donor in good health (CMV status not recorded). Some clones in this sample may be carry-over from other donors' samples. The chain is built from TRBV10-3 and TRBJ2-7; D perhaps matches TRBD1 (7 bases). The CDR3 DNA is TGTGCCATCAGTGGAACTTCAGGGGGGTTCGAGCAGTACTTC. The encoded protein is CAISGTSGGFEQYF.